This T cell receptor (beta chain) was recorded in a study of early T cells in non-severe SARS-CoV-2 infection (dated by TCRdb to the early 2020s). Study-wide context: Bulk RNA from unsorted whole blood was used for TCR sequencing, so alpha and beta chains could not be paired.

This clonotype was seen ten or more times. What this receptor recognizes is not known. Within one base of it there is no much larger clone, and no base qualities were kept. Based on the germline V gene, the CDR1 and CDR2 sequences are SGHDN and FVKESK. The CDR3, cysteine through phenylalanine, is 14 amino acids long. Only the CDR3 portion is preserved as DNA: 42 bases, with reading frame beginning at the first base. V sheds 1 base and J sheds 2 bases, leaving 8 bases between their ends. What the research found in general, with its limitations: Matching against VDJdb was skewed toward anti-spike CD8 responses, likely underestimated virus-specific expansions, and missed private and CD4 specificities.

This was a case-control study nested in a cohort of healthcare workers in London, UK, who had nasopharyngeal swab PCR tests and blood samples taken every week. Healthcare workers were enrolled in the week of the UK lockdown, from 23 to 31 March 2020, and were followed every week for up to 16 weeks. Library generation was performed with 5' RACE. TCRdb records NextSeq 500 as the sequencer. To correct for sequencing error and PCR bias, the TCR library protocol tagged individual cDNA molecules with unique molecular identifiers. Both TCR alpha and beta chains were sequenced, and tight co-correlation was observed between alpha and beta sequence abundances in each sample. The study's own analysis went as follows. V gene, J gene and CDR3 annotation of TCR sequences was performed with Decombinator V4. Expanded TCRs were defined as changing significantly between any two time points under a Poisson model with p below 0.0001. TCR abundances were normalised to the total number of TCRs sequenced per sample and were expressed as counts per million. MAIT TCRs were defined by TRAV1-2 paired with TRAJ12, TRAJ20 or TRAJ33, and iNKT TCRs by TRAV10 paired with TRAJ18. VDJdb, accessed 1 November 2021, was searched for CMV, EBV and SARS-CoV-2 annotated TCRs, excluding TCRs annotated for multiple antigens. The public sequencing data were trimmed at Q25 with fastp and processed into clonotypes with MiXCR by TCRdb, which kept only in-frame beta chains. Each entry is one CDR3 protein sequence, shown with its most common DNA and genes. These V and J calls originate from TCRdb's pipeline instead of the authors' own analysis. Within this sample are under 85,000 distinct CDR3 sequences, with around 12% of them counted one time only. Of the sample, roughly 15% is held by the ten largest clones.

Sequenced material: whole blood, taken at baseline. The clonotype comes from an adult who was a healthcare worker with PCR-confirmed SARS-CoV-2 infection or an uninfected control (not recorded which). The donor label of this sample is uncertain. Recombination linked TRBV14 to TRBJ1-2, with no reliable assignment of the D segment. The nucleotides read TGTGCCAGCAGCCAAGCTGAAGGGAACTATGGCTACACCTTC. Its translation is CASSQAEGNYGYTF.